This entry describes one T cell receptor beta chain. These data are taken from a study of blood T cell repertoires in COVID-19. Study-wide context: Specimens from acute and convalescent COVID-19 originated in the United States, Italy and Spain. The analysed material was cDNA or gDNA that came from T cells, B-cell-depleted T cells, or PBMCs.

The CDR3 covers 15 residues. Study processing details: Estimates of nucleated cell counts were drawn from the amplification of reference gene primers. Assay: immunoSEQ multiplex PCR; the TCRdb copy retains only in-frame clones and omits some. That table supplies the V and J calls and clone size; D and trimming were determined from the DNA. The sample consists of more than 45,000 clones, roughly 84% of them appearing once. This sequence was found in a human donor with active COVID-19. The donor label of this sample is uncertain. The V gene is TRBV7-5, the J gene TRBJ1-1. TRBV7-5 is listed as a pseudogene. Sequencing was performed on peripheral blood. CDR3 sequence: CARSLAYNGGTEAFF. For the CDR3, the DNA is TGTGCCAGAAGCTTAGCGTATAACGGTGGCACTGAAGCTTTCTTT.